This T cell receptor beta chain came from a study of T cells in Graves' hyperthyroidism and ophthalmopathy. This CDR3 is 15 amino acids long. CDR1 and CDR2 from the germline V gene are SGHKS and YYEKEE (reference sequence). The V gene end was trimmed by 0 bases and the J gene end by 1 base; junction bases not matched to a gene: 2. On this clonotype itself: Its antigen remains unidentified.

Ophthalmopathy cases scored 3 or more on the Clinical Activity Score and 4 or more on NOSPECS grade, with duration below 3 months. Uncontrolled infections, other autoimmune diseases, pregnancy or lactation led to exclusion of patients. Researchers took RNA transcripts and amplified the TCR beta CDR3 regions from them. HTBI primers drove first-round RT-PCR of the TCR CDR3. TCRdb processed the multiplex PCR reads anew with MiXCR; each CDR3 protein has one entry. The sample has fewer than 450,000 distinct CDR3 sequences, roughly 18% seen once; the top ten hold 40%. Overall study findings and caveats: Most thyroid clonotypes that were expanded above 0.001 also turned up in blood. A model of 13 V-J pairs discriminated ophthalmopathy from stable hyperthyroidism.

This sequence originates from a man younger than 35 with Graves' ophthalmopathy. The V call is TRBV5-5, the J call TRBJ1-1; 8 bases map to TRBD1. The sequencing input was blood. Written as DNA, the CDR3 is TGTGCCAGCAGCTTGGTTGACAGGGGGAACACTGAAGCTTTCTTT. Protein: CASSLVDRGNTEAFF.